This paragraph covers one T cell receptor beta chain sequence. The sample holds other DNA sequences that translate to the same CDR3. The CDR3 is made up of 15 amino acids. The V gene's germline CDR1 is SGHRS and CDR2 YFSETQ. The J segment lost 3 bases and the V segment lost 4 bases, leaving 4 bases of the junction unmatched. This sample is part of a study of technical replicates of blood from several donors. Data came from immunoSEQ multiplex PCR; TCRdb stores just in-frame clones and leaves some out. There are about 93,000 clones in the sample; 95% occur only once, and roughly 0.28% lies in the top ten.

The receptor's source is a human donor in good health. The gene calls are TRBV5-1 and TRBJ2-7; 13 bases match TRBD2. Material: T cells isolated from PBMCs. The DNA of the CDR3 is TGCGCCAGCAGCGTGGGACTAGCGGGAAGCTACGAGCAGTACTTC. Translating it yields CASSVGLAGSYEQYF.